This T cell receptor (beta chain) was recorded in a study of shared clonotypes between healthy human individuals. General study points: Larger estimated richness was generally recorded for naive subsets relative to memory subsets. Clonotype sharing among the donors was expected to vary with sequencing depth.

As to this clone: Its target is unknown.

Libraries were prepared by immunoSEQ multiplex PCR; TCRdb keeps only in-frame clonotypes and omits some of them. The table records about 2 million clones, over 85% of them present only once. CD8 cells classed as naive were CD45RO-negative and positively selected for CCR7, excluding terminally differentiated effector memory CD45RA+ cells. Losses at the gene ends were 5 bases for V and 5 bases for J; bases not matched to a gene: 7. This CDR3 has 16 residues. Germline CDR1 reads LGHNA; CDR2 reads YSLEER. The clonotype was recovered from a man between 18 and 35 years old in good health. The chain links TRBV4-3 to TRBJ2-1, with 12 positions matching TRBD2. The specimen was naive CD8+ T cells sorted from blood. The CDR3 DNA is TGCGCCAGCAGCAGCGGGACTAGCGGGCGACACAATGAGCAGTTCTTC. Its protein is CASSSGTSGRHNEQFF.